This T cell receptor beta chain is drawn from a study of Graves' ophthalmopathy and Graves' hyperthyroidism. A diagnosis was made from clinical symptoms together with serum thyroxine, TRAb, thyroid ultrasound and orbital computed tomography. The authors amplified TCR beta CDR3 regions, and they did so from RNA transcripts for repertoire sequencing. HTBI-primed RT-PCR formed the first round, and a multiplex PCR formed the second. One entry per CDR3 protein, called by TCRdb with MiXCR from the multiplex PCR reads. Of about 340,000 distinct CDR3 sequences in the sample, 17% were seen once. Trimming took 8 bases from V and 5 from J, leaving 10 bases between them. The CDR3 totals 12 residues. Looked up from germline, CDR1 is LNHDA and CDR2 is SQIVND (reference sequence).

The sequenced sample consisted of peripheral blood. This sequence was found in an adult man with Graves' ophthalmopathy. This chain uses TRBV19 with TRBJ1-5, with no clear D. CDR3: CASGDGDQPQHF. In DNA form, the CDR3 reads TGTGCCAGTGGTGACGGAGATCAGCCCCAGCATTTT.